This TCR beta chain was captured by sequencing in a study of CD8+CD57+ T cells in acquired aplastic anemia. Trimming shortened V by 3 bases and J by 0 bases, and 14 bases separated the two germline ends. This CDR3 is 16 amino acids long. Sequencing was done on patients that had shown CD8+CD57+ cell expansion by flow cytometry. The patients, all of them, had severe acquired aplastic anemia. Profiles of TCR beta VDJ and CDR3 were generated from a genomic DNA template. One entry per CDR3 protein, called by TCRdb with MiXCR from the reads. The data contain around 430,000 distinct CDR3 sequences, around 30% of them singletons.

Sequenced sample: sorted CD4+, CD8+, or CD8+CD57+ T cells (not recorded which) from PBMCs. The V and J genes are TRBV12-3 or TRBV12-4 and TRBJ1-1, with D perhaps matching TRBD1 (5 bases). This sequence was found in a human donor with aplastic anemia. CDR3 sequence (DNA): TGTGCCAGCAGTTTCTGGTCAGGGACTCTGAACACTGAAGCTTTCTTT. It encodes CASSFWSGTLNTEAFF.